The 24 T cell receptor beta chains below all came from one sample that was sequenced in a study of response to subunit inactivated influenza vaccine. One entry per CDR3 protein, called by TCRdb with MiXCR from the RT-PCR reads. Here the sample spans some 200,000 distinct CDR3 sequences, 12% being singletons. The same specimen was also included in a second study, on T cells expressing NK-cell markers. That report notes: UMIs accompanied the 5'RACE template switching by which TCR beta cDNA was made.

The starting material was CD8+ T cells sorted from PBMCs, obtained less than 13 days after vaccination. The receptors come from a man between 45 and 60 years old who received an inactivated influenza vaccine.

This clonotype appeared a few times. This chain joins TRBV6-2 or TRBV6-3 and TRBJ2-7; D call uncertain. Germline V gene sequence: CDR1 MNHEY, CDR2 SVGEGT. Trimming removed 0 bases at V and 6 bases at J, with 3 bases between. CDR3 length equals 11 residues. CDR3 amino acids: CASSYSFEQYF. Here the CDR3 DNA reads TGTGCCAGCAGTTACTCATTCGAGCAGTACTTC.

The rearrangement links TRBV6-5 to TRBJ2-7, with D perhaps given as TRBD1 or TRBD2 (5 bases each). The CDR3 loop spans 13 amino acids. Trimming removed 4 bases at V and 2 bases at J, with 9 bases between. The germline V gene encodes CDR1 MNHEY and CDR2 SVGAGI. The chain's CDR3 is CASSSGATYEQYF. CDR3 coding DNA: TGTGCCAGCAGTTCCGGGGCTACCTACGAGCAGTACTTC.

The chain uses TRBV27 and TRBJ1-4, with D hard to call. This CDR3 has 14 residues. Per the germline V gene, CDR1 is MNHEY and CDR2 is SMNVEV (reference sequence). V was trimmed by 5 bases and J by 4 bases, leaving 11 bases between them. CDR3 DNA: TGTGCCAGCAGTCCCCTGAGACGTAATGAAAAACTGTTTTTT. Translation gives CASSPLRRNEKLFF.

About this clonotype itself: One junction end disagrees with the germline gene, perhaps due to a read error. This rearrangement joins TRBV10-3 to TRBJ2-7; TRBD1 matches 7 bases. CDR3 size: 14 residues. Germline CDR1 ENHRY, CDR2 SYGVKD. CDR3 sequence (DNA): TGTGCCATCATTGAGGCAGGGGGATACTACGAGCAGTACTTC. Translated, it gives CAIIEAGGYYEQYF.

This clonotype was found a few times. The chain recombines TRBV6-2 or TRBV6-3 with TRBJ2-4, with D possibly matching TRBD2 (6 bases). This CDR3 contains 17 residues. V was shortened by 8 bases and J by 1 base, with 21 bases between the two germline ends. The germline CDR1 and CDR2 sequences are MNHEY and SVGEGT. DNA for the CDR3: TGTGCCAGCGGCGGCGGGAAGGAGTCGTACGCCAAAAACATTCAGTACTTC. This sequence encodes CASGGGKESYAKNIQYF.

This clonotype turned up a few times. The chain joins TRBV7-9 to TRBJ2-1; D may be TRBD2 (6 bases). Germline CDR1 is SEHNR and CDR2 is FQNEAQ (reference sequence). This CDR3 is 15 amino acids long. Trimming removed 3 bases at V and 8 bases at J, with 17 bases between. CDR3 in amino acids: CASSLGDSLGDEQFF. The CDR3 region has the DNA TGTGCCAGCAGCTTGGGGGACTCCTTGGGGGATGAGCAGTTCTTC.

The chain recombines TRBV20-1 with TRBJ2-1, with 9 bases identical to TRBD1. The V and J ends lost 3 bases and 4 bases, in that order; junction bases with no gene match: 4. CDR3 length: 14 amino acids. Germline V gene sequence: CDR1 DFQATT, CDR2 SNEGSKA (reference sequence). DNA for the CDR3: TGCAGTGCTAGTCCCGGGACAGGGTACAATGAGCAGTTCTTC. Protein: CSASPGTGYNEQFF.

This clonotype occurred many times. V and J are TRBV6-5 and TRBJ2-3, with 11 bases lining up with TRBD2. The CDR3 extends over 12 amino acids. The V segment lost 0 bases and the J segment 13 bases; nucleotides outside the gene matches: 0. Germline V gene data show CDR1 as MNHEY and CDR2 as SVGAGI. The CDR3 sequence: CASSYSGLAEYF. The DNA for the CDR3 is TGTGCCAGCAGTTACTCGGGACTAGCGGAGTATTTT.

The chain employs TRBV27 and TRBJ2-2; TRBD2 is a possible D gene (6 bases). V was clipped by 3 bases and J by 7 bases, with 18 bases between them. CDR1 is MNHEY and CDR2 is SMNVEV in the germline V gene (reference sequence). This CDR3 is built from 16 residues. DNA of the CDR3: TGTGCCAGCAGTTTCGGATTGACCGACGGGAGCGGGGAGCTGTTTTTT. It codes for CASSFGLTDGSGELFF.

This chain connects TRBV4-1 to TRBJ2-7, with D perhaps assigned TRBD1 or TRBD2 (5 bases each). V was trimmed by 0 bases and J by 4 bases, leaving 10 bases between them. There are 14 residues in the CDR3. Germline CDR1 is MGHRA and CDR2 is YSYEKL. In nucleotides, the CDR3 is TGCGCCAGCAGCCAAGATTCTGGGGGATACGAGCAGTACTTC. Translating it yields CASSQDSGGYEQYF.

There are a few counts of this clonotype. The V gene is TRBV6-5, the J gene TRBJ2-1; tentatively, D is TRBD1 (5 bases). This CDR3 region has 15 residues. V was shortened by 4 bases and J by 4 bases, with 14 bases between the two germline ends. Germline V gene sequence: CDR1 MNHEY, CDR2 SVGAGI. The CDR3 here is CASSSLTGLYNEQFF. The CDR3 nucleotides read TGTGCCAGCAGTTCCCTTACAGGCCTATACAATGAGCAGTTCTTC.

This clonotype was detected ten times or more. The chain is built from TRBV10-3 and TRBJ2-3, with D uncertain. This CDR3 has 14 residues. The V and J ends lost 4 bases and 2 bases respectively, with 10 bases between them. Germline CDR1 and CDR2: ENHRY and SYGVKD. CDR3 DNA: TGTGCCATCAGTGTTGGACCCTCCACAGATACGCAGTATTTT. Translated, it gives CAISVGPSTDTQYF.

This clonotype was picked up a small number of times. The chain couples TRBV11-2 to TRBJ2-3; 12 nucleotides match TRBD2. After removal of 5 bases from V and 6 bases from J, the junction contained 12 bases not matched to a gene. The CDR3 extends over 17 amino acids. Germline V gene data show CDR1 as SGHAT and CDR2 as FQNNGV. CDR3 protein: CASSPELAGGVFDTQYF. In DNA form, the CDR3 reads TGTGCCAGCAGCCCCGAACTAGCGGGGGGCGTCTTTGATACGCAGTATTTT. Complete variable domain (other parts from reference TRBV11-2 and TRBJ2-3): EAGVAQSPRYKIIEKRQSVAFWCNPISGHATLYWYQQILGQGPKLLIQFQNNGVVDDSQLPKDRFSAERLKGVDSTLKIQPAKLEDSAVYLCASSPELAGGVFDTQYFGPGTRLTVL.

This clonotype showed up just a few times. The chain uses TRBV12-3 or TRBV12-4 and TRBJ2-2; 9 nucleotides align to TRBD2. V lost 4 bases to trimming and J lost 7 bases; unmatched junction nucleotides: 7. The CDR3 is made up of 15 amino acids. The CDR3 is CASSWAGGPGGELFF. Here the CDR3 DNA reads TGTGCCAGCAGTTGGGCGGGGGGGCCTGGCGGGGAGCTGTTTTTT.

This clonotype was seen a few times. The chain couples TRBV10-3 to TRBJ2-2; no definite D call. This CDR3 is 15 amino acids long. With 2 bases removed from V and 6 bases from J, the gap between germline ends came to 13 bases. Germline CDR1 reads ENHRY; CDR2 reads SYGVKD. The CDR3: CAISERTVPPGELFF. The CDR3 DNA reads TGTGCCATCAGTGAGAGAACAGTTCCGCCCGGGGAGCTGTTTTTT.

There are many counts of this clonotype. CDR3 protein: CASSFGSYTGELFF. Here the CDR3 DNA reads TGTGCCAGCAGTTTTGGCTCATATACCGGGGAGCTGTTTTTT. This chain uses TRBV27 with TRBJ2-2; D is ambiguous. Deletions cut 3 bases from V and 5 bases from J, with 10 bases between. CDR3 length: 14 amino acids. CDR1 and CDR2 from the germline V gene are MNHEY and SMNVEV (reference sequence).

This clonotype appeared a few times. CDR3: CSAWTGSGVAGGWTGELFF. The CDR3 region has the DNA TGCAGTGCTTGGACAGGGAGTGGAGTAGCGGGAGGGTGGACCGGGGAGCTGTTTTTT. This chain joins TRBV20-1 and TRBJ2-2; 11 bases align to TRBD2. Trimming took 5 bases from V and 5 from J; bases not matched to a gene: 19. The CDR3 has 19 residues. Germline V CDR1 and CDR2: DFQATT, SNEGSKA (reference sequence).

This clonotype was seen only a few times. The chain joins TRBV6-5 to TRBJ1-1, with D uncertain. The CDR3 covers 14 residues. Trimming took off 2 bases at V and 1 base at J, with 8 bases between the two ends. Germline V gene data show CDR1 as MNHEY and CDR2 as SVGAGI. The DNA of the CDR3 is TGTGCCAGCAGTTACGCGAGCAGGAACACTGAAGCTTTCTTT. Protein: CASSYASRNTEAFF.

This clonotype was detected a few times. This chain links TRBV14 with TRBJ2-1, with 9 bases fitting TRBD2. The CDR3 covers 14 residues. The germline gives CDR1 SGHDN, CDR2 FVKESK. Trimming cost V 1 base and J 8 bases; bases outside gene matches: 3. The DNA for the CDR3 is TGTGCCAGCAGCCAAGGGACTAGCGTCGATGAGCAGTTCTTC. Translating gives CASSQGTSVDEQFF.

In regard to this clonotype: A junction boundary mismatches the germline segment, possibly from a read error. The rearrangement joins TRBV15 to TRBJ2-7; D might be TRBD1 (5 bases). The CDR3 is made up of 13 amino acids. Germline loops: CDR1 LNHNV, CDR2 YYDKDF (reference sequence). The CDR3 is CATSPAGYYERYF. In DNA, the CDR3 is TGTGCCACCAGCCCTGCAGGGTATTACGAGCGGTACTTC.

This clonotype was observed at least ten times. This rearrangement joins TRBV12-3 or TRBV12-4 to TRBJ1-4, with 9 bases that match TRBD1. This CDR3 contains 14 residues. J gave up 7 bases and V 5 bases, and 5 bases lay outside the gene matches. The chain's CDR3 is CASSTGGYVEKLFF. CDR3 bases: TGTGCCAGCAGTACAGGGGGCTATGTTGAAAAACTGTTTTTT.

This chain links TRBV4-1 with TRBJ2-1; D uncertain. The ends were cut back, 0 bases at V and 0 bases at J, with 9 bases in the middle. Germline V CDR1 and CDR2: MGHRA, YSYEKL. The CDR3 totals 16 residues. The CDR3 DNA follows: TGCGCCAGCAGCCAAGATTTTTCAAGCTCCTACAATGAGCAGTTCTTC. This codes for CASSQDFSSSYNEQFF.

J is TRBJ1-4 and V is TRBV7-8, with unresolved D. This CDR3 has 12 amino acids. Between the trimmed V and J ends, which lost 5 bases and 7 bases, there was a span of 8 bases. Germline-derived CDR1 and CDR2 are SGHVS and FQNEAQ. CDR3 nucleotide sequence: TGTGCCAGCAGCAGTGCGCTTGAAAAACTGTTTTTT. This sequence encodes CASSSALEKLFF.

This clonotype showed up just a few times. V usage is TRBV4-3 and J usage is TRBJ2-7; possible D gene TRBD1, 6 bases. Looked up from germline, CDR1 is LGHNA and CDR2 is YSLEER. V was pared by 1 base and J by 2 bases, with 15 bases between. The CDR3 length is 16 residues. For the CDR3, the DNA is TGCGCCAGCAGCCAAGGCATAGCAGGGGCGGCCTACGAGCAGTACTTC. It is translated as CASSQGIAGAAYEQYF.